The next 22 T cell receptor beta chains were all read from a single sample in a study of blood T cell repertoires in COVID-19. Measured with immunoSEQ multiplex PCR; TCRdb has only the in-frame clones, and not every one. This sample carries about 16,000 clones, over 85% of them seen once, and the ten largest clones take approximately 5.6%. Sequences were obtained from peripheral blood. These receptors were obtained from a human donor in a cohort sampled during active COVID-19.

The CDR3 coding sequence is TGTGCCAGCAGCCCCGGGACTCCTAGCTCCTACAATGAGCAGTTCTTC. It yields the protein CASSPGTPSSYNEQFF. The chain is built from TRBV7-8 and TRBJ2-1; TRBD2 might be the D (6 bases). The CDR3 covers 16 residues. V lost 5 bases and J 0 bases, leaving 14 bases between the germline ends. Per germline, CDR1 SGHVS and CDR2 FQNEAQ.

The chain has TRBV10-3 and TRBJ2-3, with D maybe TRBD2 (6 bases). CDR1 is ENHRY, CDR2 SYGVKD, per germline. The CDR3 is 18 residues long. Trimming took off 6 bases at V and 5 bases at J, with 27 bases between the two ends. The CDR3 DNA reads as TGTGCCATCAGACCCTCGCTAGCGAGCCTCCGTCGTGGAGATACGCAGTATTTT. Its translation: CAIRPSLASLRRGDTQYF.

The rearrangement joins TRBV15 to TRBJ2-7; D is perhaps TRBD1 (8 bases). V was cut by 2 bases and J by 7 bases, with 15 bases left in between. Germline CDR1 and CDR2: LNHNV and YYDKDF (reference sequence). CDR3 size: 14 residues. In DNA, the CDR3 is TGTGCCACCAGCAGAACGACAGGGGAGGGGGAGCAGTACTTC. Protein product: CATSRTTGEGEQYF.

The chain uses TRBV5-4 and TRBJ2-7, with 7 bases matching TRBD2. CDR3 size: 15 residues. Germline V gene lookup returns CDR1 SGHNT and CDR2 YYREEE (reference sequence). Unmatched junction bases numbered 10, after V lost 2 bases and J lost 5 bases. CDR3 residues: CASSLLGWEGNEQYF. CDR3 DNA: TGTGCCAGCAGCTTACTCGGGTGGGAGGGTAACGAGCAGTACTTC.

The CDR3 coding sequence is TGTGCCAGCAGCCAAGGGACTAGCGGAGTATACAATGAGCAGTTCTTC. Translating it yields CASSQGTSGVYNEQFF. This chain joins TRBV3-1 (or the pseudogene TRBV3-2) and TRBJ2-1, with 10 bases identical to TRBD2. This CDR3 region has 16 residues. V lost 1 base and J lost 4; bases outside the gene matches: 4. The V gene's germline CDR1 is LGHDT and CDR2 YNNKEL (reference sequence).

V gene TRBV10-2 combines with J gene TRBJ2-7; 7 bases line up with TRBD2. The trim removed 5 bases at V and 0 bases at J, leaving 7 bases unmatched. The CDR3 length is 15 residues. The germline V gene encodes CDR1 WSHSY and CDR2 SAAADI. In nucleotides, the CDR3 is TGCGCCAGCAGTCCGACTAGCATGAGCTCCTACGAGCAGTACTTC. It translates to CASSPTSMSSYEQYF.

This clone has a single count. V is TRBV23-1 and J is TRBJ2-2; TRBD2 matches 12 bases. TRBV23-1 has ORF status, its function being uncertain. The length of the CDR3 is 17 residues. V lost 2 bases and J lost 4; bases outside the gene matches: 5. The CDR3 DNA reads TGCGCCAGCAGTCAAAGGACTAGCGGGACGGGCACCGGGGAGCTGTTTTTT. As protein: CASSQRTSGTGTGELFF.

This clone has only a few counts. The rearrangement joins TRBV5-8 to TRBJ1-4; D is possibly TRBD1 (5 bases). The CDR3 totals 14 residues. V dropped 3 bases and J dropped 6 bases, with 12 bases sitting between them. CDR1 is SGHTS, CDR2 YDEGEE, per germline. Here the CDR3 reads CASSSRVLDEKLFF. In nucleotides, the CDR3 is TGTGCCAGCAGCTCCAGGGTATTGGATGAAAAACTGTTTTTT.

The chain recombines TRBV6-1 with TRBJ2-7, with TRBD2 as a possible D gene (6 bases). Looked up from germline, CDR1 is MNHNS and CDR2 is SASEGT. The CDR3 is made up of 13 amino acids. Trimming shortened V by 2 bases and J by 3 bases, and 8 bases separated the two germline ends. The CDR3 reads CASSERGGYEQYF. DNA of the CDR3: TGTGCCAGCAGTGAAAGGGGAGGCTACGAGCAGTACTTC.

This clone occurred a few times. This chain links TRBV6-5 with TRBJ1-6; 8 nucleotides match TRBD1. Germline-derived CDR1 and CDR2 are MNHEY and SVGAGI. CDR3 length: 15 amino acids. Trimming cost V 2 bases and J 8 bases; bases outside gene matches: 5. CDR3 amino acids: CASSYGGQVDSPLHF. In DNA form, the CDR3 reads TGTGCCAGCAGTTACGGGGGACAGGTAGATTCACCCCTCCACTTT.

This rearrangement joins TRBV7-9 to TRBJ2-7; tentative D call: TRBD2 (5 bases). The CDR3 has 16 amino acids. Per germline, CDR1 SEHNR and CDR2 FQNEAQ (reference sequence). Trimming removed 5 bases from V and 5 bases from J, with 22 bases in between. The CDR3 here is CASSLTLTGMTHEQYF. The CDR3 nucleotides are TGTGCCAGCAGCCTAACCTTAACGGGAATGACCCACGAGCAGTACTTC.

This rearrangement joins TRBV5-1 to TRBJ2-7; tentative D call: TRBD2 (5 bases). Per the germline V gene, CDR1 is SGHRS and CDR2 is YFSETQ. CDR3 length equals 13 residues. Deletions cut 4 bases from V and 0 bases from J, with 8 bases between. The DNA for the CDR3 is TGCGCCAGCAGCCGACGGGACTCCTACGAGCAGTACTTC. Translating it yields CASSRRDSYEQYF.

The chain couples TRBV5-4 to TRBJ2-7, with 8 bases matching TRBD2. The length of the CDR3 is 14 residues. Germline CDR1 is SGHNT and CDR2 is YYREEE (reference sequence). V gave up 0 bases and J gave up 4 bases; unmatched junction bases: 3. Here the CDR3 DNA reads TGTGCCAGCAGCTTGGTCGGCGGGAGGTACGAGCAGTACTTC. Amino acids: CASSLVGGRYEQYF. Full variable domain (missing parts from reference TRBV5-4 and TRBJ2-7): ETGVTQSPTHLIKTRGQQVTLRCSSQSGHNTVSWYQQALGQGPQFIFQYYREEENGRGNFPPRFSGLQFPNYSSELNVNALELDDSALYLCASSLVGGRYEQYFGPGTRLTVT.

The genes are TRBV28 and TRBJ1-5; 8 bases align to TRBD1. Germline V gene sequence: CDR1 MDHEN, CDR2 SYDVKM. The CDR3 totals 16 residues. J was trimmed by 6 bases and V by 4 bases; bases with no gene match: 11. The CDR3 DNA follows: TGTGCCAGCAGTTATCTAAGGCGACAGGGGCGTCAGCCCCAGCATTTT. Protein sequence: CASSYLRRQGRQPQHF.

This chain uses TRBV27 with TRBJ2-3, with a weak D call TRBD1 (7 bases). The V and J ends lost 5 bases and 4 bases respectively, with 16 bases between them. CDR1 and CDR2 from the germline V gene are MNHEY and SMNVEV (reference sequence). The CDR3 is 15 residues long. CDR3 sequence (DNA): TGTGCCAGCAGTCCGACAGGGAGGAACCCAGATACGCAGTATTTT. Protein product: CASSPTGRNPDTQYF.

This chain uses TRBV10-3 with TRBJ1-5, with D tentatively TRBD1 (6 bases). The CDR3 extends over 16 amino acids. Per germline, CDR1 ENHRY and CDR2 SYGVKD. V lost 3 bases and J 4 bases, leaving 16 bases between the germline ends. The CDR3: CAISDHREPSNQPQHF. CDR3 nucleotides: TGTGCCATCAGTGACCACAGGGAGCCGAGTAATCAGCCCCAGCATTTT.

V usage is TRBV5-4 and J usage is TRBJ2-5; 10 nucleotides line up with TRBD2. The trim removed 0 bases at V and 12 bases at J, leaving 8 bases unmatched. From germline, CDR1 is SGHNT and CDR2 YYREEE (reference sequence). The CDR3 runs 14 residues. CDR3 protein: CASSLVGAGGGEYF. The CDR3 DNA reads TGTGCCAGCAGCTTGGTAGGAGCGGGAGGGGGCGAGTACTTC.

The gene calls are TRBV14 and TRBJ2-2; 8 bases match TRBD1. Germline loops: CDR1 SGHDN, CDR2 FVKESK. CDR3 length equals 15 residues. Unmatched junction bases numbered 4, after V lost 3 bases and J lost 4 bases. The CDR3 sequence: CASSQGQAFTGELFF. CDR3 bases: TGTGCCAGCAGCCAGGGACAGGCATTCACCGGGGAGCTGTTTTTT.

The chain recombines TRBV12-3 or TRBV12-4 with TRBJ1-1, with D possibly being TRBD1 (5 bases). With 7 bases removed from V and 2 bases from J, the gap between germline ends came to 11 bases. The CDR3 consists of 13 residues. The CDR3 sequence: CASTIGANTEAFF. DNA for the CDR3: TGTGCCAGCACGATTGGGGCCAACACTGAAGCTTTCTTT.

The rearrangement links TRBV3-1 (or the pseudogene TRBV3-2) to TRBJ1-1, with D possibly matching TRBD1 (6 bases). The CDR3 length is 17 residues. The germline V and J ends were trimmed by 2 bases and 1 base, with 17 bases remaining between them. CDR1 LGHDT and CDR2 YNNKEL come from the germline V gene (reference sequence). CDR3 nucleotides: TGTGCCAGCAGCCAATATTCAATACAGGGTCCGAACACTGAAGCTTTCTTT. The encoded protein is CASSQYSIQGPNTEAFF.

The genes are TRBV25-1 and TRBJ1-3; possibly TRBD1 for D (5 bases). The germline V gene encodes CDR1 MGHDK and CDR2 SYGVNS. V shed 1 base and J shed 2 bases, with 9 bases lying between them. The CDR3 consists of 15 residues. This CDR3 reads CASSESRRAGNTIYF. The CDR3 DNA sequence: TGTGCCAGCAGTGAATCTCGCAGGGCTGGAAACACCATATATTTT.

The chain couples TRBV14 to TRBJ2-1; D gene uncertain. Germline V gene sequence: CDR1 SGHDN, CDR2 FVKESK. The CDR3 totals 14 residues. Trimming cost V 0 bases and J 9 bases, with 12 bases left between them. The CDR3: CASSQDLMGREQFF. The CDR3 coding sequence is TGTGCCAGCAGCCAAGATCTGATGGGCCGTGAGCAGTTCTTC.